This T cell receptor (beta chain) was obtained from a study of blood T cell repertoires in COVID-19. Study at large: There were acute and convalescent COVID-19 samples, and they came from the United States, Italy and Spain. Nucleic acid was either cDNA or gDNA, and it came from T cells, B-cell-depleted T cells, or PBMCs.

Germline assignment: CDR1 SGHRS and CDR2 YFSETQ. CDR3 length: 13 amino acids. V lost 0 bases and J 8 bases, leaving 9 bases between the germline ends. Here immunoSEQ multiplex PCR was the method, and the copy in TCRdb shows in-frame clones only, minus some. The sample carries some 120,000 clones, more than 75% recorded once. The TCR comes from a man aged 35 to 55 with acute or convalescent COVID-19. Source material: peripheral blood. This sequence joins TRBV5-1 and TRBJ2-1, with D uncertain. The CDR3 region has the DNA TGCGCCAGCAGCTTGGGTCCCAATTATGAGCAGTTCTTC. Translated, it gives CASSLGPNYEQFF.